This T cell receptor beta chain appears in the sequencing data of a study of early T cells in non-severe SARS-CoV-2 infection. The wider study: Chains were unpaired, as sequencing was done on bulk RNA from unsorted whole blood.

This clonotype was counted ten times or more. Unique molecular identifiers were affixed to single, distinct cDNA molecules. TCRdb used MiXCR to reprocess the 5' RACE reads, holding one entry per CDR3 protein. The table has about 83,000 distinct CDR3 sequences, 10% to 15% seen once; the top ten hold less than 8.5%. Germline V gene lookup returns CDR1 SQVTM and CDR2 ANQGSEA. The CDR3 is 16 amino acids. Trimming pared 3 bases from V and 0 bases from J, leaving 17 bases between. Sequencing was done on a sample of whole blood. The chain recombines TRBV29-1 with TRBJ2-5; D is possibly TRBD2 (6 bases). This sequence originates from an adult who was a healthcare worker with PCR-confirmed SARS-CoV-2 infection or an uninfected control (not recorded which). CDR3 nucleotide sequence: TGCAGCGTTGAGGGAAGGGCCGGAGGGGACCAAGAGACCCAGTACTTC. Amino acids: CSVEGRAGGDQETQYF.